The source of this T cell receptor (beta chain) is a study of T cell changes during pregnancy in multiple sclerosis. Data came from immunoSEQ multiplex PCR; TCRdb stores just in-frame clones and leaves some out. The sample shows about 79,000 clones, 90% to 95% of them seen only once. The receptor comes from a female donor with multiple sclerosis, enrolled in a pregnancy study. The source was CD4+ T cells from peripheral blood mononuclear cells, collected in the second trimester of pregnancy.

CDR3 coding DNA: TGTGCCAGCAGCCCCCGTCCCGACAGAGATTACAATGAGCAGTTCTTC. This encodes CASSPRPDRDYNEQFF. This chain links TRBV9 with TRBJ2-1, with a weak D call TRBD1 (5 bases). Trimming left V 4 bases short and J 4 bases short, with 18 bases between. Germline V lookup: CDR1 SGDLS, CDR2 YYNGEE. The CDR3 extends over 16 amino acids.